This TCR beta chain was recovered during a study of patients and donors after allogeneic stem cell transplantation. TCRdb passed the RT-PCR reads through MiXCR, listing each CDR3 protein once. Of 150,000 to 200,000 distinct CDR3 sequences in the sample, approximately 22% are singletons; the top ten hold around 26%. The sequenced material came from blood, either unsorted or a sorted T cell fraction (not recorded which). This clonotype originated in a human donor who was either an allogeneic HSCT recipient or a stem cell or donor lymphocyte infusion donor (not recorded which). It is not recorded whose cells these are; they may come from a transplant donor.

The CDR3 sequence: CASSYSRSYYEQYF. For the CDR3, the DNA is TGTGCCAGCAGTTACTCGAGGAGTTACTACGAGCAGTACTTC. The gene calls are TRBV6-5 and TRBJ2-7, with D unresolved. This CDR3 is 14 amino acids long. CDR1 and CDR2 from the germline V gene are MNHEY and SVGAGI. The V end was cut by 0 bases, the J end by 3 bases, with 9 bases between.